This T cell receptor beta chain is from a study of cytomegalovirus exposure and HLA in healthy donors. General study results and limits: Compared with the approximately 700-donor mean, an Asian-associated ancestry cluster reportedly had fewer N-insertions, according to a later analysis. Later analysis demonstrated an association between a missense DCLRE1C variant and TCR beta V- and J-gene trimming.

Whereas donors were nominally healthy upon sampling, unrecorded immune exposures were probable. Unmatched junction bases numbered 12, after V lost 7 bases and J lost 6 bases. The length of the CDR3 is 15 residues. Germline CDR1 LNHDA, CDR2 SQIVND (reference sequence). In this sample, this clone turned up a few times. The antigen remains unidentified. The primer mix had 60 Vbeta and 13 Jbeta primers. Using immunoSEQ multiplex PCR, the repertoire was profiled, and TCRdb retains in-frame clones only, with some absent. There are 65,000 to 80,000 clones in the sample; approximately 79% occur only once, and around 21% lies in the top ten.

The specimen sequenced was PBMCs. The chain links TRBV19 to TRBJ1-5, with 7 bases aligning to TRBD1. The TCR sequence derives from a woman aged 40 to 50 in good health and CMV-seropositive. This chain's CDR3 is CASNPPGQSGQPQHF. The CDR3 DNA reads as TGTGCCAGTAACCCCCCGGGACAGTCAGGTCAGCCCCAGCATTTT.